This paragraph reports one T cell receptor (beta chain). The sample comes from a study of blood T cell repertoires in COVID-19. This CDR3 has 13 amino acids. V lost 7 bases to trimming and J lost 5 bases; unmatched junction nucleotides: 4. The germline gives CDR1 KGHDR, CDR2 SFDVKD. Repertoires were generated with immunoSEQ multiplex PCR, while TCRdb's copy carries only in-frame clones and drops some. The data show around 150,000 clones, approximately 75% seen once. Sequencing used peripheral blood. The origin of this receptor is a human donor in a cohort sampled during active COVID-19. This rearrangement joins TRBV24-1 to TRBJ2-1; 7 bases fit TRBD1. The CDR3 region has the DNA TGTGCCACCAGCGGGACAGCGAACAATGAGCAGTTCTTC. Translated: CATSGTANNEQFF.